Each of the 19 T cell receptor beta chains below was sequenced from the same sample in a study of shared T cell receptors in the human thymus. Method: immunoSEQ multiplex PCR; TCRdb's copy keeps in-frame clones and lacks some. The sample yields roughly 550,000 clones, around three quarters seen once. In addition, the sample was reused for a study of human thymus T cells.

The source material was thymocytes. The receptors stem from a boy in the first two years of life with a congenital heart defect.

V is TRBV2 and J is TRBJ2-3; tentatively, D is TRBD2 (6 bases). CDR1 SNHLY and CDR2 FYNNEI come from the germline V gene. Deletions cut 10 bases from V and 10 bases from J, with 15 bases between. The CDR3 has 11 amino acids. The DNA of the CDR3 is TGTGCCACCGGACGGACTACCCCGCAGTATTTT. Translation: CATGRTTPQYF.

This clone showed up just a few times. This chain links TRBV5-3 with TRBJ2-5; maybe TRBD1 (6 bases). TRBV5-3 counts as an open reading frame of uncertain function. V was shortened by 4 bases and J by 1 base, with 17 bases between the two germline ends. CDR3 length: 16 residues. The DNA for the CDR3 is TGTGCCAGAAGCCCCGCAGGGTGGGGGCTCCAAGAGACCCAGTACTTC. Its protein product is CARSPAGWGLQETQYF.

The chain has TRBV20-1 and TRBJ1-2, with a possible D match to TRBD1 (5 bases). Germline lookup yields CDR1 DFQATT and CDR2 SNEGSKA (reference sequence). V lost 5 bases and J 10 bases, leaving 14 bases between the germline ends. The CDR3 length is 11 residues. CDR3 in DNA: TGCAGTGCTTCGGGGGGGGAGATCTACACCTTC. Its protein product is CSASGGEIYTF.

The rearrangement joins TRBV4-2 to TRBJ1-2; 8 nucleotides match TRBD1. Unmatched junction bases numbered 9, after V lost 4 bases and J lost 5 bases. The length of the CDR3 is 15 residues. Germline V gene data show CDR1 as LGHNA and CDR2 as YNFKEQ. CDR3 sequence: CASSPRGQVGYGYTF. CDR3 DNA: TGTGCCAGCAGCCCCCGGGGACAGGTGGGATATGGCTACACCTTC.

This clone was observed a few times. The V call is TRBV28, the J call TRBJ2-5; 11 bases map to TRBD1. From germline, CDR1 is MDHEN and CDR2 SYDVKM. The V segment lost 6 bases and the J segment 4 bases; nucleotides outside the gene matches: 25. This CDR3 is built from 21 residues. The CDR3: CASSGQGAQRAGGPVRETQYF. The CDR3 DNA is TGTGCCAGCAGCGGACAGGGGGCTCAGCGGGCGGGAGGGCCGGTCCGAGAGACCCAGTACTTC. Complete variable domain (other parts from reference TRBV28 and TRBJ2-5): DVKVTQSSRYLVKRTGEKVFLECVQDMDHENMFWYRQDPGLGLRLIYFSYDVKMKEKGDIPEGYSVSREKKERFSLILESASTNQTSMYLCASSGQGAQRAGGPVRETQYFGPGTRLLVL.

This rearrangement joins TRBV6-1 to TRBJ2-3; possible D gene TRBD1, 6 bases. Trimming took off 4 bases at V and 7 bases at J, with 12 bases between the two ends. The CDR3 is 13 amino acids. CDR1 MNHNS and CDR2 SASEGT come from the germline V gene. In DNA, the CDR3 is TGTGCCAGCAGTGTACTCAGGGGAAATACGCAGTATTTT. Translating gives CASSVLRGNTQYF.

This clone was seen more than once but under ten times. The V call is TRBV6-5, the J call TRBJ1-5; D may be TRBD1 (6 bases). The germline V and J ends were trimmed by 10 bases and 5 bases, with 15 bases remaining between them. CDR1 is MNHEY, CDR2 SVGAGI, per germline. The CDR3 is made up of 13 amino acids. The CDR3 here is CATGQPGDQPQHF. CDR3 DNA: TGTGCCACTGGACAGCCTGGGGATCAGCCCCAGCATTTT.

The rearrangement uses TRBV4-2 and TRBJ1-1; D might be TRBD1 (6 bases). Germline V gene sequence: CDR1 LGHNA, CDR2 YNFKEQ. This CDR3 spans 14 amino acids. Trimming stripped 4 bases from V and 1 base from J, with 10 bases between. DNA of the CDR3: TGTGCCAGCAGCCCCTCGACAGGGAACACTGAAGCTTTCTTT. This translates into CASSPSTGNTEAFF.

This clone was found a few times. The CDR3 loop is CAISESSAREPLYEQYF. The DNA for the CDR3 is TGTGCCATCAGTGAGTCGTCGGCGCGGGAACCTCTCTACGAGCAGTACTTC. The chain is built from TRBV10-3 and TRBJ2-7, with D perhaps TRBD2 (6 bases). CDR1 is ENHRY, CDR2 SYGVKD, per germline. This CDR3 has 17 amino acids. The ends were cut back, 0 bases at V and 3 bases at J, with 18 bases in the middle.

The rearrangement links TRBV5-6 to TRBJ2-7; 12 nucleotides match TRBD2. V dropped 2 bases and J dropped 4; count of bases not matched to a gene: 10. The CDR3 spans 17 residues. Germline values: CDR1 SGHDT, CDR2 YYEEEE. The CDR3 is CASSLGSTSGRQYEQYF. The CDR3 DNA follows: TGTGCCAGCAGCTTAGGCTCCACTAGCGGGAGGCAGTACGAGCAGTACTTC.

CDR3 amino acids: CASSDSRLPNEQFF. In DNA form, the CDR3 reads TGTGCCAGCAGTGACTCGCGCCTACCCAATGAGCAGTTCTTC. The gene calls are TRBV6-4 and TRBJ2-1; unclear D gene. V was trimmed by 0 bases and J by 6 bases, leaving 9 bases between them. The germline CDR1 and CDR2 sequences are MRHNA and SNTAGT. This CDR3 has 14 residues.

The chain links TRBV2 to TRBJ1-5; D remains ambiguous. Germline CDR1 is SNHLY and CDR2 is FYNNEI. The CDR3 extends over 16 amino acids. V was cut by 0 bases and J by 4 bases, with 13 bases left in between. The CDR3 DNA sequence: TGTGCCAGCAGTGAAGCTCGATCAGGCCTGAATCAGCCCCAGCATTTT. Amino acids: CASSEARSGLNQPQHF. The complete variable domain, with remaining parts taken from reference TRBV2 and TRBJ1-5, reads EPEVTQTPSHQVTQMGQEVILRCVPISNHLYFYWYRQILGQKVEFLVSFYNNEISEKSEIFDDQFSVERPDGSNFTLKIRSTKLEDSAMYFCASSEARSGLNQPQHFGDGTRLSIL.

V is TRBV5-6 and J is TRBJ2-3; 14 nucleotides line up with TRBD2. The CDR3 loop spans 19 amino acids. Germline CDR1 and CDR2: SGHDT and YYEEEE. Trimming took 3 bases from V and 1 from J; bases not matched to a gene: 10. CDR3 sequence (DNA): TGTGCCAGCAGCTCCCGAGGGACTAGCGGGAGTGGTGGCACAGATACGCAGTATTTT. Its translation is CASSSRGTSGSGGTDTQYF.

V gene TRBV27 combines with J gene TRBJ2-3; 10 positions match TRBD2. This CDR3 is built from 15 residues. V was pared by 2 bases and J by 5 bases, with 4 bases of the junction left unmatched. Germline V CDR1 and CDR2: MNHEY, SMNVEV (reference sequence). The CDR3 loop reads CASSLSIAGGDTQYF. CDR3 sequence (DNA): TGTGCCAGCAGTTTAAGTATAGCGGGAGGAGATACGCAGTATTTT.

V gene TRBV7-6 combines with J gene TRBJ1-1; 7 bases match TRBD1. Trimming removed 0 bases from V and 3 bases from J; junction bases left unmatched: 4. Germline CDR1 is SGHVS and CDR2 is FNYEAQ. The CDR3 spans 15 residues. The CDR3 spells CASSLANRGDTEAFF. As DNA, the CDR3 is TGTGCCAGCAGCTTAGCAAACAGGGGTGACACTGAAGCTTTCTTT.

This chain links TRBV14 with TRBJ2-1, with 9 bases lining up with TRBD1. The CDR3 spans 15 residues. The V gene's germline CDR1 is SGHDN and CDR2 FVKESK. J lost 7 bases, V lost 6 bases, and 10 bases had no gene match. CDR3 coding DNA: TGTGCCAGCAGTCCGTGGACAGGGGTGAAGAATGAGCAGTTCTTC. This translates into CASSPWTGVKNEQFF.

The genes are TRBV9 and TRBJ2-5; a weak D match, TRBD2 (6 bases). Germline V gene data show CDR1 as SGDLS and CDR2 as YYNGEE. The CDR3 spans 16 residues. V was pared by 4 bases and J by 0 bases, with 16 bases between. The CDR3 here is CASSPIGTRYQETQYF. In DNA, the CDR3 is TGTGCCAGCAGCCCGATAGGGACTCGGTACCAAGAGACCCAGTACTTC.

V usage is TRBV5-8 and J usage is TRBJ1-5, with D hard to call. V was shortened by 4 bases and J by 2 bases, with 13 bases between the two germline ends. Germline-derived CDR1 and CDR2 are SGHTS and YDEGEE. The CDR3 length is 15 residues. The CDR3 DNA follows: TGTGCCAGCAGCACCGAGGGTGGGGGCAATCAGCCCCAGCATTTT. Its translation: CASSTEGGGNQPQHF.

V usage is TRBV18 and J usage is TRBJ1-1; D may be TRBD1 (5 bases). The CDR3 spans 16 residues. CDR1 is KGHSH, CDR2 LQKENI, per germline. V lost 4 bases to trimming and J lost 2 bases, with 17 bases between them. The CDR3 is CASSLDGAGTNTEAFF. CDR3 DNA sequence: TGTGCCAGCTCACTCGATGGGGCAGGCACTAACACTGAAGCTTTCTTT.